The clone carrying this T cell receptor (beta chain) was detected only a few times. The data were taken from a study of response to subunit inactivated influenza vaccine. From the RT-PCR reads, TCRdb called clonotypes with MiXCR, one entry per CDR3 protein. The table shows about 300,000 distinct CDR3 sequences, with roughly a fifth occurring only once. Germline loops: CDR1 SGHRS, CDR2 YFSETQ. The CDR3 spans 14 residues. V lost 0 bases, J lost 6 bases, and 12 bases lay in between. The source material was PBMCs from blood, sampled approximately 20 months after vaccination. This sequence was found in a man between 45 and 75 years old who received an inactivated influenza vaccine. The genes are TRBV5-1 and TRBJ1-2; TRBD1 is a possible D gene (6 bases). DNA for the CDR3: TGCGCCAGCAGCTTGGAGGGGGGCGCGAATGGCTACACCTTC. Protein sequence: CASSLEGGANGYTF.